The rows below give T cell receptor beta chains drawn from one sample of a study of human T cells and chemical hapten exposure. TCRdb re-called the RACE reads with MiXCR, one entry per CDR3 protein. The table records about 95,000 distinct CDR3 sequences, more than 9.5% of them present only once. Source: whole blood, taken in connection with sensitization to the hapten diphenylcyclopropenone (DPC). These receptors all stem from a woman in her thirties or forties with alopecia areata. Some clones in this sample may be carry-over from other donors' samples. CDR3s include the opening cysteine and the closing phenylalanine or tryptophan. The D gene is left open where the match is weak. Size is stated for part of the rows, as once, few or many counts, or as a class when the clone is expanded.

D gene	V gene	clone size	J gene	CDR3 length	CDR3 DNA	CDR3 protein
TRBD1	TRBV9	few	TRBJ1-1	15	TGTGCCAGCAGCGTCGGGACAGGGACCGGCACTGAAGCTTTCTTT	CASSVGTGTGTEAFF
-	TRBV6-2/TRBV6-3	many	TRBJ2-7	15	TGTGCCAGCAGTCCTTTACAGGGGCGGACTAACGAGCAGTACTTC	CASSPLQGRTNEQYF
-	TRBV29-1	-	TRBJ1-2	12	TGCAGCGTTCCGGGGGCGGCGGGAGGCTACACCTTC	CSVPGAAGGYTF
-	TRBV6-5	many	TRBJ1-6	15	TGTGCCAGCAACCAAAACAGGCTTAATAATTCACCCCTCCACTTT	CASNQNRLNNSPLHF
-	TRBV6-5	-	TRBJ2-7	13	TGTGCCAGCAGTTACTCGGAACGGGTCGAGCAGTACTTC	CASSYSERVEQYF
-	TRBV3-2	few	TRBJ2-1	15	TGTGCCAGCAGCTACGCCTCCGGGACTCACAATGAGCAGTTCTTC	CASSYASGTHNEQFF
-	TRBV30	-	TRBJ1-1	8	TGTGCCTGGAGTGAAGCTTTCTTT	CAWSEAFF
TRBD1	TRBV6-4	many	TRBJ1-3	14	TGTGCCAGCAGGCCGGACAGGTCGAGTCACACCATATATTTT	CASRPDRSSHTIYF
TRBD2	TRBV6-4	-	TRBJ2-3	15	TGTGCCAGCAGTGCCGCGGGAGATCCGGCAGATACGCAGTATTTT	CASSAAGDPADTQYF
-	TRBV20-1	few	TRBJ1-6	15	TGCAGTGCTAGAGATATAGGGGAGGATAATTCACCCCTCCACTTT	CSARDIGEDNSPLHF
TRBD2	TRBV7-8	few	TRBJ2-3	15	TGTGCCAGCAGCTTAGATGTTAGCGGGACAGATACGCAGTATTTT	CASSLDVSGTDTQYF
TRBD1	TRBV20-1	many	TRBJ1-5	14	TGCAGTGCCCAAAGGACAGGGCTAGGTCAGCCCCAGCATTTT	CSAQRTGLGQPQHF
TRBD1	TRBV18	many	TRBJ1-3	17	TGTGCCAGCAAGGAGGGACAGGGAATGCCCTCTGGAAACACCATATATTTT	CASKEGQGMPSGNTIYF
TRBD1	TRBV7-3	-	TRBJ2-2	17	TGTGCCAGCAGCTTCAAACCCGGGACAGGGGGCACCGGGGAGCTGTTTTTT	CASSFKPGTGGTGELFF
TRBD2	TRBV20-1	few	TRBJ2-7	16	TGCAGTGCTAGTGATAGGGTTGGCGGGAGGTTGAACGAGCAGTACTTC	CSASDRVGGRLNEQYF
-	TRBV11-3	many	TRBJ2-3	13	TGTGCCAGCAGCCTGGGGACGCTAGATACGCAGTATTTT	CASSLGTLDTQYF
-	TRBV6-2/TRBV6-3	-	TRBJ1-5	15	TGTGCCAGCAGTTACTCACCAGGAACCAATCAGCCCCAGCATTTT	CASSYSPGTNQPQHF
-	TRBV10-3	-	TRBJ2-6	14	TGTGCCATCAGTGAAGGTTCTGGGGCCAACGTCCTGACTTTC	CAISEGSGANVLTF
TRBD1	TRBV20-1	few	TRBJ2-4	16	TGCAGTGCTAGAGCGGGGACAGGGATAGCCAAAAACATTCAGTACTTC	CSARAGTGIAKNIQYF
-	TRBV5-6	many	TRBJ2-4	15	TGTGCCAGCAGCTTGTGGCGGGGACCAAAAAACATTCAGTACTTC	CASSLWRGPKNIQYF
TRBD1	TRBV7-8	-	TRBJ2-3	16	TGTGCCAGCAGCCCGACAGGGGTAGGAGGCACAGATACGCAGTATTTT	CASSPTGVGGTDTQYF
-	TRBV30	-	TRBJ2-5	13	TGTGCCTGGAGTGGACCCCCCCAAGAGACCCAGTACTTC	CAWSGPPQETQYF
-	TRBV9	many	TRBJ2-1	15	TGTGCCAGCAGCGTAGCGTCTCTGGCATACAATGAGCAGTTCTTC	CASSVASLAYNEQFF
-	TRBV5-1	-	TRBJ2-1	15	TGCGCCAGCAGCTTAGATGCTCGGCCCTACAATGAGCAGTTCTTC	CASSLDARPYNEQFF